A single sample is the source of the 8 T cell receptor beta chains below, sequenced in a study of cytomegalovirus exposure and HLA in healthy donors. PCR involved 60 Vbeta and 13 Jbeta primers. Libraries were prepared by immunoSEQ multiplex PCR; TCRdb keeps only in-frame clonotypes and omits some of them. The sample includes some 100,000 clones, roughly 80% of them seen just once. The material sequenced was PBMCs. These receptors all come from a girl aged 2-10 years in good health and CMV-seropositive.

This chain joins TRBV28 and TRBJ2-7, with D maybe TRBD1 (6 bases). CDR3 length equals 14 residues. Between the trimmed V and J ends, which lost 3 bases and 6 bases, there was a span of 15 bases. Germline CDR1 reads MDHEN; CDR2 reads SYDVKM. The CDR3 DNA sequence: TGTGCCAGCAGTTTCGCGGTCAGGGGAGTCGAGCAGTACTTC. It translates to CASSFAVRGVEQYF.

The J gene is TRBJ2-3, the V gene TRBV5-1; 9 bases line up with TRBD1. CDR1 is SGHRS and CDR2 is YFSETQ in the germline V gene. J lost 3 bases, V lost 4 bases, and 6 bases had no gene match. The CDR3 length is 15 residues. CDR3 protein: CASSGLTGGTDTQYF. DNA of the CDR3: TGCGCCAGCAGCGGTTTGACAGGGGGGACAGATACGCAGTATTTT.

The CDR3 DNA follows: TGTGCCATCAGTGAGTCGGGACAGGGGCTTCTCACTGAAGCTTTCTTT. Translation: CAISESGQGLLTEAFF. This rearrangement joins TRBV10-3 to TRBJ1-1, with 10 bases matching TRBD1. This CDR3 is 16 amino acids long. Trimming removed 0 bases from V and 4 bases from J; junction bases left unmatched: 5. Looked up from germline, CDR1 is ENHRY and CDR2 is SYGVKD.

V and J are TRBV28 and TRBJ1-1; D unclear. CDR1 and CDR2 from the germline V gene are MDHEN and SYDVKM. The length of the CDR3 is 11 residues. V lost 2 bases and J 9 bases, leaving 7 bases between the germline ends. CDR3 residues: CASSLRGKAFF. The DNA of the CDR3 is TGTGCCAGCAGTTTAAGAGGAAAAGCTTTCTTT.

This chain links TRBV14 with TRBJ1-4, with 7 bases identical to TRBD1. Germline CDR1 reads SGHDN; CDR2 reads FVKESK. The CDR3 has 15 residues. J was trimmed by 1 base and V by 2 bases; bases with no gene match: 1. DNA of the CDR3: TGTGCCAGCAGCCAAAGGACAGGAACTAATGAAAAACTGTTTTTT. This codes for CASSQRTGTNEKLFF. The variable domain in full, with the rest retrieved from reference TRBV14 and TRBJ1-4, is EAGVTQFPSHSVIEKGQTVTLRCDPISGHDNLYWYRRVMGKEIKFLLHFVKESKQDESGMPNNRFLAERTGGTYSTLKVQPAELEDSGVYFCASSQRTGTNEKLFFGSGTQLSVL.

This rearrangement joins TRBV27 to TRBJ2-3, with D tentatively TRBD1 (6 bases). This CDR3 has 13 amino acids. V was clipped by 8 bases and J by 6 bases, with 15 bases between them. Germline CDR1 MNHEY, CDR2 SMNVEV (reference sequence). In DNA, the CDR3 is TGTGCCAGCGGGTTACAGGGAGCCGATACGCAGTATTTT. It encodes CASGLQGADTQYF.

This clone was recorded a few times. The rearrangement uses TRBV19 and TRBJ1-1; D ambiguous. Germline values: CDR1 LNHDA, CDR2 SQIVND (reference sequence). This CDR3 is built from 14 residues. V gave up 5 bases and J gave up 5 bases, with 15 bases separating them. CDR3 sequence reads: CASSFVGGNTEAFF. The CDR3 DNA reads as TGTGCCAGTAGTTTTGTAGGAGGGAATACTGAAGCTTTCTTT.

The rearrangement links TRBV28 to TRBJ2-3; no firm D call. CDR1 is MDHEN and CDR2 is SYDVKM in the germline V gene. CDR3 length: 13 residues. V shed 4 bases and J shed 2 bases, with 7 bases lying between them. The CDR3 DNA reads TGTGCCAGCAGTTCGACTCCCACAGATACGCAGTATTTT. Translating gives CASSSTPTDTQYF.